The clone carrying this TCR beta chain was detected ten times or more. Antigen unknown. V lost 1 base, J lost 2 bases, and 2 bases stayed unmatched. There are 15 residues in the CDR3. Germline CDR1 reads DFQATT; CDR2 reads SNEGSKA (reference sequence). This specimen belongs to a study of neurological immune-mediated disorders. Study-wide results and limits: There was no clinical or MRI feature that was associated with the multiple sclerosis repertoire cluster.

TCRdb ran MiXCR on the 5' RACE reads and lists one entry per CDR3 protein. The table has around 64,000 distinct CDR3 sequences, more than 3% seen once. This clonotype was sampled from a woman aged 45-65 years with multiple sclerosis. This rearrangement joins TRBV20-1 to TRBJ2-5, with TRBD2 matching 12 bases. The sequenced sample was PBMCs. The CDR3, as DNA: TGCAGTGCTAGAGGGCTAGCGGGAGGGCAAGAGACCCAGTACTTC. Protein: CSARGLAGGQETQYF.